Following are 16 T cell receptor beta chains from one sample sequenced in a study of T cells in Graves' hyperthyroidism and ophthalmopathy. TCR beta CDR3 regions were amplified from RNA transcripts. HTBI primers drove first-round RT-PCR of the TCR CDR3. TCRdb itself ran the multiplex PCR reads through MiXCR, one entry per CDR3 protein. The sample lists 600,000 or so distinct CDR3 sequences; about 14% were seen once. Input material: blood. These receptors came from a woman aged 45-60 years with Graves' ophthalmopathy.

Ten or more counts support this clonotype. The CDR3 loop is CASSLLGGGAGTEAFF. CDR3 DNA: TGTGCCAGCAGTTTATTAGGTGGGGGGGCAGGCACTGAAGCTTTCTTT. The rearrangement joins TRBV12-3 or TRBV12-4 to TRBJ1-1, with D perhaps matching TRBD1 (6 bases). This CDR3 has 16 residues. V was trimmed by 2 bases and J by 4 bases, leaving 17 bases between them.

A few counts support this clonotype. V gene TRBV5-1 combines with J gene TRBJ2-6, with D tentatively TRBD1 (6 bases). The germline V and J ends were trimmed by 7 bases and 0 bases, with 20 bases remaining between them. The V gene's germline CDR1 is SGHRS and CDR2 YFSETQ. The CDR3 runs 18 residues. CDR3 protein: CASQLRGQDFSGANVLTF. Here the CDR3 DNA reads TGCGCCAGCCAACTAAGGGGACAAGACTTCTCTGGGGCCAACGTCCTGACTTTC.

V gene TRBV6-5 combines with J gene TRBJ2-7, with D tentatively TRBD2 (7 bases). The V and J ends lost 2 bases and 8 bases respectively, with 13 bases between them. Per the germline V gene, CDR1 is MNHEY and CDR2 is SVGAGI. The CDR3 sequence is 13 residues long. The CDR3 is CASSYRGTIKQYF. The CDR3 coding sequence is TGTGCCAGCAGTTACAGGGGGACTATAAAGCAGTACTTC.

At least ten counts were recorded for this clonotype. The gene calls are TRBV20-1 and TRBJ2-2, with TRBD1 matching over 7 bases. CDR3 length: 15 residues. Germline V gene data show CDR1 as DFQATT and CDR2 as SNEGSKA (reference sequence). V was clipped by 6 bases and J by 4 bases; unmatched bases: 11. This CDR3 is CSAPSPTGPTGELFF. CDR3 DNA: TGCAGTGCCCCAAGTCCGACAGGGCCCACCGGGGAGCTGTTTTTT.

This clonotype was seen many times. The chain combines TRBV27 with TRBJ2-6; 9 positions match TRBD2. The CDR3 has 20 amino acids. Germline values: CDR1 MNHEY, CDR2 SMNVEV (reference sequence). With 0 bases clipped from V and 0 bases from J, the junction kept 9 bases outside the gene matches. CDR3 residues: CASSLSPRLAGYSGANVLTF. CDR3 DNA: TGTGCCAGCAGTTTATCGCCCCGGCTAGCGGGATACTCTGGGGCCAACGTCCTGACTTTC.

This clonotype was seen repeatedly, ten times or more. This chain links TRBV30 with TRBJ2-5; D may match TRBD1 or TRBD2 (5 bases each). This CDR3 is 14 amino acids long. Germline V gives CDR1 GTSNPN, CDR2 SVGIG (reference sequence). The germline V and J ends were trimmed by 2 bases and 2 bases, with 12 bases remaining between them. The CDR3 loop is CAWSPGTVQETQYF. The CDR3 bases are TGTGCCTGGAGTCCCGGGACGGTACAAGAGACCCAGTACTTC.

This clonotype was seen ten or more times. This sequence joins TRBV5-5 and TRBJ2-3, with D perhaps matching TRBD2 (5 bases). The CDR3 extends over 14 amino acids. V gave up 0 bases and J gave up 2 bases, with 7 bases separating them. Looked up from germline, CDR1 is SGHKS and CDR2 is YYEKEE (reference sequence). CDR3 sequence: CASSLVDSTDTQYF. CDR3 coding DNA: TGTGCCAGCAGCTTGGTGGACTCCACAGATACGCAGTATTTT.

At least ten counts were recorded for this clonotype. The CDR3 bases are TGTGCCAGCAGCCAAGACCCCAGCGGGATAAAGCCGGGTGAGCAGTTCTTC. Translated, it gives CASSQDPSGIKPGEQFF. The chain employs TRBV4-2 and TRBJ2-1; 7 bases align to TRBD2. V was pared by 0 bases and J by 9 bases, with 14 bases of the junction left unmatched. The germline gives CDR1 LGHNA, CDR2 YNFKEQ. The CDR3 is 17 residues long.

This chain joins TRBV3-1 and TRBJ2-5, with D perhaps TRBD1 (6 bases). Germline lookup yields CDR1 LGHDT and CDR2 YNNKEL (reference sequence). The CDR3 totals 14 residues. With 1 base removed from V and 4 bases from J, the gap between germline ends came to 10 bases. CDR3 sequence reads: CASSQGVRGETQYF. DNA of the CDR3: TGTGCCAGCAGCCAAGGGGTCAGGGGAGAGACCCAGTACTTC.

This clonotype was observed at least ten times. The CDR3 sequence: CASSTLAGGYNEQFF. The CDR3 DNA reads as TGTGCCAGCAGTACCCTAGCGGGAGGTTACAATGAGCAGTTCTTC. This chain connects TRBV6-1 to TRBJ2-1, with 11 bases that match TRBD2. Germline V gene sequence: CDR1 MNHNS, CDR2 SASEGT. The CDR3 spans 15 residues. V shed 5 bases, J shed 4 bases, and the junction held 4 bases outside the gene matches.

This clonotype is classed as medium-sized (0.01 to 0.1%). V usage is TRBV20-1 and J usage is TRBJ1-2, with TRBD1 matching over 11 bases. V gave up 6 bases and J gave up 0 bases; unmatched junction bases: 9. The CDR3 length is 16 residues. The V gene's germline CDR1 is DFQATT and CDR2 SNEGSKA (reference sequence). The DNA of the CDR3 is TGCAGTGCCAAGACGGTGGGACAGGGGGCTAACTATGGCTACACCTTC. Its protein product is CSAKTVGQGANYGYTF.

The gene calls are TRBV27 and TRBJ2-3; D gene unclear. The CDR3 is 13 amino acids. The ends were cut back, 6 bases at V and 0 bases at J, with 7 bases in the middle. The germline V gene has CDR1 MNHEY and CDR2 SMNVEV (reference sequence). CDR3 sequence: CASRQYSTDTQYF. CDR3 coding DNA: TGTGCCAGCAGACAATACAGCACAGATACGCAGTATTTT.

V is TRBV7-6 and J is TRBJ2-2, with 9 bases fitting TRBD1. The germline V gene has CDR1 SGHVS and CDR2 FNYEAQ. The CDR3 has 15 amino acids. The V and J ends lost 5 bases and 7 bases, in that order; junction bases with no gene match: 8. CDR3 residues: CASSPWDRVGGELFF. Written as DNA, the CDR3 is TGTGCCAGCAGCCCGTGGGACAGGGTAGGCGGGGAGCTGTTTTTT. Combining the CDR3 with reference TRBV7-6 and TRBJ2-2 gives the whole variable domain GAGVSQSPRYKVTKRGQDVALRCDPISGHVSLYWYRQALGQGPEFLTYFNYEAQQDKSGLPNDRFSAERPEGSISTLTIQRTEQRDSAMYRCASSPWDRVGGELFFGEGSRLTVL.

This clonotype was observed a handful of times. V and J are TRBV28 and TRBJ2-2; tentatively, D is TRBD1 (5 bases). The V and J ends lost 6 bases and 3 bases respectively, with 14 bases between them. Germline V gene sequence: CDR1 MDHEN, CDR2 SYDVKM. The CDR3 covers 15 residues. This chain's CDR3 is CASSSDNLYTGELFF. In nucleotides, the CDR3 is TGTGCCAGCAGCTCGGACAACCTGTACACCGGGGAGCTGTTTTTT.

The chain carries TRBV7-2 and TRBJ2-7; D gene uncertain. The CDR3 totals 14 residues. V gave up 5 bases and J gave up 2 bases, with 13 bases separating them. Germline CDR1 is SGHTA and CDR2 is FQGNSA. CDR3 protein: CASSSDPYAYEQYF. CDR3 nucleotides: TGTGCCAGCAGCAGCGACCCCTACGCCTACGAGCAGTACTTC.

This clonotype was detected only a few times. V and J are TRBV28 and TRBJ1-3; D not certain. CDR1 is MDHEN, CDR2 SYDVKM, per germline. The CDR3 runs to 14 residues. The V and J ends lost 3 bases and 4 bases respectively, with 10 bases between them. For the CDR3, the DNA is TGTGCCAGCAGTTTGATTGGGAGCGGAAACACCATATATTTT. Translating it yields CASSLIGSGNTIYF.